The 19 T cell receptor beta chains in this list originate from one sample, sequenced in a study of cytomegalovirus exposure and HLA in healthy donors. It was with 60 Vbeta and 13 Jbeta primers that the PCR ran. Sequencing used immunoSEQ multiplex PCR; TCRdb keeps in-frame clones, though not all of them. The repertoire holds around 210,000 clones, with around 80% as singletons. Sequencing was performed on PBMCs. Receptors originate from a man aged 50-60 years in good health and CMV-seronegative.

With regard to this clone: Relative to the germline gene, one junction end is altered; a read error may explain this. V gene TRBV7-7 combines with J gene TRBJ2-3; TRBD2 is a possible D gene (5 bases). Germline V CDR1 and CDR2: SSHAT, FNYEAQ (reference sequence). This CDR3 contains 14 residues. This chain's CDR3 is CASSLAGGGGPRYF. The CDR3 nucleotides are TGTGCTAGCAGCTTAGCAGGAGGCGGCGGGCCACGGTATTTT.

The rearrangement uses TRBV28 and TRBJ2-7; 7 bases are a match to TRBD2. With V trimmed by 5 bases and J by 0 bases, 10 bases remained unmatched. Germline loops: CDR1 MDHEN, CDR2 SYDVKM. CDR3 length: 16 residues. The CDR3 region is CASSSADSGSSYEQYF. CDR3 bases: TGTGCCAGCAGTAGCGCGGATAGCGGGTCCTCCTACGAGCAGTACTTC.

The chain joins TRBV7-8 to TRBJ2-5; weak D call: TRBD2 (6 bases). Germline V lookup: CDR1 SGHVS, CDR2 FQNEAQ. The germline V and J ends were trimmed by 5 bases and 3 bases, with 22 bases remaining between them. This CDR3 region has 17 residues. The CDR3 coding sequence is TGTGCCAGCAGCCGCTCGGGGGAAGGACGGGTGAAAGAGACCCAGTACTTC. It is translated as CASSRSGEGRVKETQYF.

V gene TRBV9 combines with J gene TRBJ2-7; 14 bases line up with TRBD2. This CDR3 region has 15 residues. V gave up 3 bases and J gave up 4 bases; unmatched junction bases: 3. The germline gives CDR1 SGDLS, CDR2 YYNGEE. The CDR3 loop reads CASSGGLAGDYEQYF. CDR3 DNA sequence: TGTGCCAGCAGCGGGGGACTAGCGGGAGATTACGAGCAGTACTTC.

This clone was seen a few times. V is TRBV7-6 and J is TRBJ1-3; 11 positions match TRBD1. The CDR3 consists of 15 residues. The V gene end was trimmed by 4 bases and the J gene end by 6 bases; junction bases not matched to a gene: 5. The germline V gene encodes CDR1 SGHVS and CDR2 FNYEAQ. Here the CDR3 reads CASSSGTGGSNTIYF. As DNA, the CDR3 is TGTGCCAGCAGCTCAGGGACAGGGGGTTCAAACACCATATATTTT.

The chain couples TRBV7-2 to TRBJ2-5, with 13 positions matching TRBD2. CDR1 SGHTA and CDR2 FQGNSA come from the germline V gene. V shed 5 bases and J 5 bases; nucleotides not matched to a gene: 5. This CDR3 comprises 15 residues. DNA for the CDR3: TGTGCCAGCAGCCCAGGGACTAGCGGGACTGAGACCCAGTACTTC. Its protein is CASSPGTSGTETQYF.

The count of this clone is one. The rearrangement uses TRBV5-1 and TRBJ2-3; 15 nucleotides agree with TRBD2. V gave up 3 bases and J gave up 4 bases; unmatched junction bases: 6. The CDR3 length is 17 residues. Germline CDR1 SGHRS, CDR2 YFSETQ. CDR3 loop: CASSSRTSGRGADTQYF. The CDR3 DNA sequence: TGCGCCAGCAGCTCTCGGACTAGCGGGAGGGGCGCAGATACGCAGTATTTT.

A word on this clone: The junction departs from the called germline gene at one end, perhaps through a read error. The chain links TRBV5-5 to TRBJ1-2; D is unclear. The CDR3 extends over 15 amino acids. Per germline, CDR1 SGHKS and CDR2 YYEKEE (reference sequence). The CDR3, as DNA: TGTGCCAGCAGCTTAGAAAGTCGCGGGAACTATGGTTACACCTTC. It is translated as CASSLESRGNYGYTF.

This chain joins TRBV5-1 and TRBJ2-2, with 10 bases lining up with TRBD2. This CDR3 has 15 amino acids. CDR1 is SGHRS, CDR2 YFSETQ, per germline. V was pared by 1 base and J by 3 bases, with 0 bases of the junction left unmatched. CDR3 coding DNA: TGCGCCAGCAGCTTGCTAGCGGGGGACACCGGGGAGCTGTTTTTT. Translated, it gives CASSLLAGDTGELFF.

The V and J genes are TRBV11-2 and TRBJ2-7, with 7 bases identical to TRBD2. The CDR3 is 15 residues long. V trimming: 5 bases; J trimming: 2 bases; junction bases outside the gene matches: 9. Germline V gene data show CDR1 as SGHAT and CDR2 as FQNNGV. The CDR3 DNA reads as TGTGCCAGCAGCCGCCAACGGGGGGAGCCCTACGAGCAGTACTTC. Translating gives CASSRQRGEPYEQYF.

This clone was recorded a few times. This chain uses TRBV19 with TRBJ2-7; possible D gene TRBD1, 5 bases. Per the germline V gene, CDR1 is LNHDA and CDR2 is SQIVND (reference sequence). The CDR3 contains 18 residues. Trimming took off 3 bases at V and 3 bases at J, with 24 bases between the two ends. The CDR3 loop is CASSIGKGARNLYYEQYF. As DNA, the CDR3 is TGTGCCAGTAGTATTGGGAAAGGGGCTAGAAACCTCTACTACGAGCAGTACTTC.

This chain connects TRBV5-1 to TRBJ2-4; 8 nucleotides agree with TRBD1. In germline, CDR1 is SGHRS, CDR2 YFSETQ. This CDR3 has 14 amino acids. Trimming at V came to 3 bases and at J to 7 bases, leaving 6 bases not matched to a gene. Here the CDR3 reads CASSSRDRLNIQYF. For the CDR3, the DNA is TGCGCCAGCAGCTCCCGGGACAGGCTGAACATTCAGTACTTC.

V usage is TRBV27 and J usage is TRBJ2-2; 9 nucleotides align to TRBD2. Germline assignment: CDR1 MNHEY and CDR2 SMNVEV (reference sequence). This CDR3 is 18 amino acids long. Losses at the gene ends were 7 bases for V and 1 base for J; bases not matched to a gene: 13. The CDR3 DNA sequence: TGTGCCAGCACACCCCTGTGGCGCGGGAGGGAGAACACCGGGGAGCTGTTTTTT. This encodes CASTPLWRGRENTGELFF.

The rearrangement joins TRBV4-2 to TRBJ1-2, with D possibly matching TRBD1 (5 bases). V lost 4 bases and J lost 2, with 14 bases in between. Germline-derived CDR1 and CDR2 are LGHNA and YNFKEQ. The CDR3 runs to 15 residues. Written as DNA, the CDR3 is TGTGCCAGCAGCCCGAGTGGGGGGGAGAACTATGGCTACACCTTC. Translated: CASSPSGGENYGYTF.

The rearrangement joins TRBV28 to TRBJ1-4; 7 bases line up with TRBD1. Germline V gene lookup returns CDR1 MDHEN and CDR2 SYDVKM. This CDR3 spans 15 amino acids. J lost 1 base, V lost 11 bases, and 10 bases had no gene match. The CDR3 nucleotides read TGTGCCGTCAGACAGGGTGGCCGAACTAATGAAAAACTGTTTTTT. Encoded protein: CAVRQGGRTNEKLFF.

The chain combines TRBV25-1 with TRBJ2-5, with 9 bases matching TRBD1. The end of the DNA fits TRBJ2-7 better, so the J call may be wrong. Germline values: CDR1 MGHDK, CDR2 SYGVNS. CDR3 length: 14 amino acids. The CDR3 DNA reads TGTGCCAGCAGCACCGGGACAGGGATATACGAGCAGTACTTC. It is translated as CASSTGTGIYEQYF.

The gene calls are TRBV5-1 and TRBJ2-7; maybe TRBD1 (5 bases). V was trimmed by 0 bases and J by 3 bases, leaving 10 bases between them. The germline gives CDR1 SGHRS, CDR2 YFSETQ. The CDR3 has 14 residues. The CDR3 DNA reads TGCGCCAGCAGCTTGGCCCTGGGGCGCTACGAGCAGTACTTC. Its protein product is CASSLALGRYEQYF.

V and J are TRBV27 and TRBJ1-5; possibly TRBD1 for D (6 bases). This CDR3 contains 13 residues. The germline V gene encodes CDR1 MNHEY and CDR2 SMNVEV (reference sequence). Trimming pared 2 bases from V and 10 bases from J, leaving 12 bases between. As DNA, the CDR3 is TGTGCCAGCAGTTTAGGGGGGGGCGACCCCCAGCATTTT. Translated: CASSLGGGDPQHF.

CDR3 amino acids: CASSSQIAGVGEQYF. CDR3 nucleotide sequence: TGTGCCAGCAGCTCCCAGATAGCGGGAGTGGGCGAGCAGTACTTC. The chain couples TRBV7-3 to TRBJ2-7; TRBD2 matches 9 bases. Trimming cost V 4 bases and J 6 bases; bases outside gene matches: 10. CDR3 size: 15 residues. Germline values: CDR1 SGHTA, CDR2 FQGTGA.